Only one count was recorded for the clone carrying this T cell receptor (beta chain). This entry is derived from a study of PD-1 blockade in mismatch repair-deficient tumors. Study details: Patients had some twelve mismatch repair-deficient cancer types, all previously treated and progressing.

Method: immunoSEQ multiplex PCR; TCRdb's copy keeps in-frame clones and lacks some. The data contain about 84,000 clones, over 75% of them singletons. Three pembrolizumab responders had their TCRs sequenced. Trimming cost V 4 bases and J 2 bases; bases outside gene matches: 5. This CDR3 contains 15 residues. The V gene's germline CDR1 is SNHLY and CDR2 FYNNEI. This clonotype originated in an adult with mismatch repair-deficient cancer. Sequencing used peripheral blood, obtained 12 weeks after starting pembrolizumab. The chain links TRBV2 to TRBJ1-5; 7 bases are shared with TRBD1. The CDR3 DNA follows: TGTGCCAGCAGTGGACAGGGATATCGCAATCAGCCCCAGCATTTT. Its translation: CASSGQGYRNQPQHF.